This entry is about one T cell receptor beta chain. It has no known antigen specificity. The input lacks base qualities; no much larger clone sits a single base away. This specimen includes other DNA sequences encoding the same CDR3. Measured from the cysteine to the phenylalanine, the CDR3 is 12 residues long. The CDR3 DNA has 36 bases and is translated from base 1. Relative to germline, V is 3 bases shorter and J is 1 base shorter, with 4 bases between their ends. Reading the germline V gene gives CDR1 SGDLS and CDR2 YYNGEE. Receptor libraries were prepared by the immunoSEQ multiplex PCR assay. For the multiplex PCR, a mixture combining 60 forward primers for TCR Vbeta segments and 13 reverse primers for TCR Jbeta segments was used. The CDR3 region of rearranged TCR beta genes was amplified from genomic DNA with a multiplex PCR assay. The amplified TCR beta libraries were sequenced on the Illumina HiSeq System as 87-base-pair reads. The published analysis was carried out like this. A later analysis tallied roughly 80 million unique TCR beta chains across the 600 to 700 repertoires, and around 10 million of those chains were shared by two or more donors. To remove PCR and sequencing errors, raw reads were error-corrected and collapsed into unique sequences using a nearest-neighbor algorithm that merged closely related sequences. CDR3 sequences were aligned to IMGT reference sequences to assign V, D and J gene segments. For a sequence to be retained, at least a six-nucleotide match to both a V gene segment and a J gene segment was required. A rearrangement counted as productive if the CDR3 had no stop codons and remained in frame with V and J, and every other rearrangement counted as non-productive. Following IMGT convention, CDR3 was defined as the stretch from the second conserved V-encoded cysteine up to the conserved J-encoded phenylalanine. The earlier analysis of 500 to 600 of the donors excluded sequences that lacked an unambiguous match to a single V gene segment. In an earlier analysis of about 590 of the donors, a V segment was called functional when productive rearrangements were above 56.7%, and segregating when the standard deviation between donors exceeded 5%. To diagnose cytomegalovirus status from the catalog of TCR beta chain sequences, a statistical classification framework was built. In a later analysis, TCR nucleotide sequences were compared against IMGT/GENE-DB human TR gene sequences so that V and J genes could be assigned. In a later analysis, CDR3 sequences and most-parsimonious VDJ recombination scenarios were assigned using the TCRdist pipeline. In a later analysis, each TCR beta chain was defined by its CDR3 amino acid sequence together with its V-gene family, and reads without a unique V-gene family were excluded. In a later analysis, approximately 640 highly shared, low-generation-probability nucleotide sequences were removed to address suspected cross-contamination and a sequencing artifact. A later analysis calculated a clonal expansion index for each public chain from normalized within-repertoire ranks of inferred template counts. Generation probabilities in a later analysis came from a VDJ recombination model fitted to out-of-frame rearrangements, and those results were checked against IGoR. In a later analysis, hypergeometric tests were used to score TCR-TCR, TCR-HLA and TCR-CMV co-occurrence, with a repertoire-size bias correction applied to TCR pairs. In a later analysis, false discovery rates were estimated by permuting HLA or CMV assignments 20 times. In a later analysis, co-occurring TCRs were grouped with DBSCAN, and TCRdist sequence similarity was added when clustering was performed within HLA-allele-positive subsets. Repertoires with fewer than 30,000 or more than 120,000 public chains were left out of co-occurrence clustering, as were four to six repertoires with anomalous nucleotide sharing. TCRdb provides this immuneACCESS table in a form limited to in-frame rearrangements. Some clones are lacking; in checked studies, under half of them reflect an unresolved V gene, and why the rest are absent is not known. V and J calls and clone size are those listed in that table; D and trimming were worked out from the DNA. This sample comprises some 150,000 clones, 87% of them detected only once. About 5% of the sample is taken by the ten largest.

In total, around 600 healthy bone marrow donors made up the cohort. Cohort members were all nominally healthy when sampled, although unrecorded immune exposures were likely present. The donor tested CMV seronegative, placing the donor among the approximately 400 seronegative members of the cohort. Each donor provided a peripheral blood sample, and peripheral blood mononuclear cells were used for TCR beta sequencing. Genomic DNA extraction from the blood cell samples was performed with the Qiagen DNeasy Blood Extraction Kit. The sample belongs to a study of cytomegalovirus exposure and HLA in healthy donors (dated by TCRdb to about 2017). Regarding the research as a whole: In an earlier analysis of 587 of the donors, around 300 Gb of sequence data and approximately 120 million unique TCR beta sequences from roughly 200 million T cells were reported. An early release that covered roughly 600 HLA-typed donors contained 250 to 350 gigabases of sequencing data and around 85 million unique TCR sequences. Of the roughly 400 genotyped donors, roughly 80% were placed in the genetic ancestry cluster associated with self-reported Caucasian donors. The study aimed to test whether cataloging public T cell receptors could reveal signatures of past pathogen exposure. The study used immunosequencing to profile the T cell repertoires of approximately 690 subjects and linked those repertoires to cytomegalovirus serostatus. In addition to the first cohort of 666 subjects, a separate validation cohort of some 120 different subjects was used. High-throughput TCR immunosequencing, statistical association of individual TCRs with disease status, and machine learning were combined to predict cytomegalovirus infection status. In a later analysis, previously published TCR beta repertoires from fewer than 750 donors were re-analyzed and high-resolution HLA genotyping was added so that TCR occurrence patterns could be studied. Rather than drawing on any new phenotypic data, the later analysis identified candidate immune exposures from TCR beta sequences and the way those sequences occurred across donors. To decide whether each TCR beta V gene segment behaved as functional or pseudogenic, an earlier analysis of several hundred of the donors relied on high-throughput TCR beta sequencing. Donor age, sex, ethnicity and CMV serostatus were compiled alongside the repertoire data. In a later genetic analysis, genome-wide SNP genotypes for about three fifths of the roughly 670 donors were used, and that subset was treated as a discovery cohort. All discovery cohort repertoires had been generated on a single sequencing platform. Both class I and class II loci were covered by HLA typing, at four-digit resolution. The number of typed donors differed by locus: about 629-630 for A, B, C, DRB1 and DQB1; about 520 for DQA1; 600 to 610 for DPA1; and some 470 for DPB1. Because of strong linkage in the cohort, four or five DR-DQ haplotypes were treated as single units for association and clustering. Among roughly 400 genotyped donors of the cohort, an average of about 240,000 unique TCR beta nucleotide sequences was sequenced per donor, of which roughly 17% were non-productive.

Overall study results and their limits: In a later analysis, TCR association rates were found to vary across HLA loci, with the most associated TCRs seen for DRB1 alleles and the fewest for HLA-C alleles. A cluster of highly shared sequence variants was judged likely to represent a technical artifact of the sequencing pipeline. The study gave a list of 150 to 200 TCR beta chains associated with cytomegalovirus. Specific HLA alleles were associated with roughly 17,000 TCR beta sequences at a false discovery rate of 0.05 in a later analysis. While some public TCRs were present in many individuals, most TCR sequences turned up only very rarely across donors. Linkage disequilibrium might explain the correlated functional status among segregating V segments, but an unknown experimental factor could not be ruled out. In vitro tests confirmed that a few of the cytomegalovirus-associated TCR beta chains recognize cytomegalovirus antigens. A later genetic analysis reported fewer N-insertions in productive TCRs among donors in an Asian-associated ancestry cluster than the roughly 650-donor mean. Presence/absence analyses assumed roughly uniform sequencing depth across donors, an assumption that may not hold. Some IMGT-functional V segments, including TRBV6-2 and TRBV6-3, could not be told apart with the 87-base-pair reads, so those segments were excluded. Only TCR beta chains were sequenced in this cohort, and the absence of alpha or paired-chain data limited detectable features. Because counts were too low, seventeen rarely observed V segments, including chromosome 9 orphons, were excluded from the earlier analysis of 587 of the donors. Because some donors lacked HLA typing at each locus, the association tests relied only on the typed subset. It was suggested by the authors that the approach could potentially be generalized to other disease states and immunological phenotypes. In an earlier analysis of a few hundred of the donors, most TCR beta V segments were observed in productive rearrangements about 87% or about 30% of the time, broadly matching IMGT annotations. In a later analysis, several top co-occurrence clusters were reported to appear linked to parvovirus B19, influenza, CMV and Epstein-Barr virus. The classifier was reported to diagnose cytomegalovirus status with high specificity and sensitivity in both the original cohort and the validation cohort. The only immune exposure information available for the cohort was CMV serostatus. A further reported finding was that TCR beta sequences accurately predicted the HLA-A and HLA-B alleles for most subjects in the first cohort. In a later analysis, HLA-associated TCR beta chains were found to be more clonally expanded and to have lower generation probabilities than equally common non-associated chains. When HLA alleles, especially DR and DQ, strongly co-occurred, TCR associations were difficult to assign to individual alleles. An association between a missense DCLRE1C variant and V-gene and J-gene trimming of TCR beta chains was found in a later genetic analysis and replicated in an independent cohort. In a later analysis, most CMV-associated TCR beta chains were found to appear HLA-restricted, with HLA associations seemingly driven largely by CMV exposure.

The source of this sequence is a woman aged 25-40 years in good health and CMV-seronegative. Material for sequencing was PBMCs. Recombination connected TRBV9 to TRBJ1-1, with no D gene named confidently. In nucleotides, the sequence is TGTGCCAGCAGCGCGGGGAACACTGAAGCTTTCTTT. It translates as CASSAGNTEAFF. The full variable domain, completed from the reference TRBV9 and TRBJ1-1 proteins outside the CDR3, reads DSGVTQTPKHLITATGQRVTLRCSPRSGDLSVYWYQQSLDQGLQFLIQYYNGEERAKGNILERFSAQQFPDLHSELNLSSLELGDSALYFCASSAGNTEAFFGQGTRLTVV.